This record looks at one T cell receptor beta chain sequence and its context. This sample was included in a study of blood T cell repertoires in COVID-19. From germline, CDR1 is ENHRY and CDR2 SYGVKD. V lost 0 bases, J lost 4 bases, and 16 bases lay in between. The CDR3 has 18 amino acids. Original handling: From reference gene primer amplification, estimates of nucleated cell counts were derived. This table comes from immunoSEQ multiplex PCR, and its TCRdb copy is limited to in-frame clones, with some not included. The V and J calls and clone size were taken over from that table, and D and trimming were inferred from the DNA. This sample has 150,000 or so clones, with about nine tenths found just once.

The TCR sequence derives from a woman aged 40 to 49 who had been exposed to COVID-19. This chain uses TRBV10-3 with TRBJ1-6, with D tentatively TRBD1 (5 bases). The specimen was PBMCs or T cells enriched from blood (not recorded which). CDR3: CAISESSPAGSYNSPLHF. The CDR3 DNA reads TGTGCCATCAGTGAGTCGAGTCCGGCAGGGTCGTATAATTCACCCCTCCACTTT.